This T cell receptor (beta chain) is from a study of identical twins (dated by TCRdb to 2016 to 2017). With regard to the full study: The study deep-sequenced TCR alpha and beta repertoires from monozygotic twins, unrelated adults of various ages and cord blood to test whether fetal clonotypes persist. Replicate twin experiments were performed at different times using different library preparation protocols to rule out contamination. Broader findings and caveats from the paper: Invariant T cells such as MAIT and iNKT could partly confound zero-insertion analyses, though diverse VJ usage argued against this for most clonotypes. Abundant cord blood beta clonotypes carried fewer insertions; young adult naive repertoires showed a weaker similar trend, while memory repertoires showed none. In beta out-of-frame sequences, excess twin sharing was weaker, because having fewer shared sequences lowered the signal-to-noise ratio. Compared with coincidental sharing between unrelated individuals, out-of-frame TCR alpha sequences shared between twins had an excess of sequences with low generation probability. Out-of-frame TCR alpha sharing in monozygotic twins was systematically underestimated by recombination models, whereas sharing between unrelated individuals was in agreement with the recombination models. Conclusions relied on cross-sectional statistical analysis, since the same donors could not be followed over many years.

All donors were healthy Caucasians. Three pairs of female monozygotic twins, all aged roughly 18 to 29 years, were included in the twin cohort. The RNA used for TCR libraries was isolated from peripheral blood mononuclear cells. Library method: 5' RACE. The sequencer was an Illumina HiSeq 2000. Template switching added a universal primer binding site, and the final cDNA carried a unique molecular identifier that allowed TCR cDNA molecules to be counted accurately. Specific primers in the conserved constant-segment region were used to synthesize first-strand cDNA for the TCR alpha and beta chains. To control for contamination, each cDNA library was double barcoded with a SMART-Mk sample barcode plus Illumina barcodes. TruSeq adapter sequences and Illumina sample barcodes were added in two successive PCR steps. The Illumina HiSeq platform was used with custom primers to sequence TCR alpha and beta cDNA libraries. On the study's bioinformatics: MiGEC was used to process raw reads and extract unique molecular identifiers, and MiXCR was used to find CDR3 positions. Recombination models were inferred per individual with the repgenHMM and IGoR tools using an EM algorithm. Shared clonotypes were analyzed with the tcR package in R, and sharing was normalized by the product of cloneset sizes. Out-of-frame nonproductive sequences were analyzed to study raw recombination free of thymic and clonal selection effects. TCRdb redid the processing of the public reads, applying fastp at Q25 and MiXCR, and retained in-frame beta chains. Each entry is one CDR3 protein sequence, shown with its most common DNA and genes. The authors' filters were not applied to this entry. This sample lists hundreds of thousands of distinct CDR3 sequences; around 20% were detected once. 4.3% of the sample lies in the top ten.

This clonotype was detected a few times. What antigen it recognizes has not been identified. Base-call qualities are not available, and no considerably larger clone is one nucleotide away. From the cysteine up to the phenylalanine, the CDR3 has a length of 11 residues. Only CDR3 DNA is held: 33 bases, read in frame from base 1. The junction shows trimming of 4 bases on V and 8 bases on J, plus 11 bases between the germline ends. From the germline V gene (reference sequence), CDR1 is DFQATT and CDR2 is SNEGSKA. Another study also made use of these data, one on T cells expressing NK-cell markers. From the second report: Three sorted T-cell subsets (CD3+CD56+NKG2C+, CD3+CD56+NKG2C- and CD3+CD56-NKG2C+) from under ten donors had their TCR beta-chain repertoires profiled. Most of the eight sequenced donors were HCMV-seropositive and one was HCMV-seronegative. In several experiments an anti-gammadeltaTCR antibody was added to restrict sorting to alphabetaTCR-expressing T cells. In roughly six donors, the dominant CD3+CD56+NKG2C+ clonotypes ranked among the top 10 CD8+ clonotypes, making up 1.0-7.0% of CD8+ T cells. Those dominant clonotypes were again the most abundant among CD3+CD56-NKG2C+ cells in a handful of donors, at roughly 28.3-65%. Whether the expanded NKG2C-expressing T cell clones were specific for HCMV antigens was left unclear. The study sequenced eight donors, all healthy volunteers chosen at random: three men and five women. To determine HCMV serostatus, a commercial ELISA kit was used to detect HCMV-specific IgG in serum. For five or six donors, unsorted PBMC were also used to sequence bulk peripheral blood T-cell repertoires. MIGEC was used to demultiplex reads and group reads by UMI, and MiTCR was used to assemble and quantify clonotypes. To remove erroneous sequences, TCR cDNA sequences were retained only when supported by two or more reads. The tcR package was used for downstream repertoire analysis, and clonotypes were matched across fractions by CDR3 nucleotide sequence plus V segment. VDJmatch was used to annotate antigen specificity against VDJdb, with one amino acid substitution in CDR3 permitted.

This sequence uses TRBV20-1 and TRBJ1-2, with a tentative D gene TRBD1 over 5 matching bases. Sequencing used PBMCs. This receptor was obtained from a young woman in good health. The CDR3 amino acid sequence is: CSANNRQGYTF. The DNA is TGCAGTGCTAACAACAGGCAAGGCTACACCTTC.